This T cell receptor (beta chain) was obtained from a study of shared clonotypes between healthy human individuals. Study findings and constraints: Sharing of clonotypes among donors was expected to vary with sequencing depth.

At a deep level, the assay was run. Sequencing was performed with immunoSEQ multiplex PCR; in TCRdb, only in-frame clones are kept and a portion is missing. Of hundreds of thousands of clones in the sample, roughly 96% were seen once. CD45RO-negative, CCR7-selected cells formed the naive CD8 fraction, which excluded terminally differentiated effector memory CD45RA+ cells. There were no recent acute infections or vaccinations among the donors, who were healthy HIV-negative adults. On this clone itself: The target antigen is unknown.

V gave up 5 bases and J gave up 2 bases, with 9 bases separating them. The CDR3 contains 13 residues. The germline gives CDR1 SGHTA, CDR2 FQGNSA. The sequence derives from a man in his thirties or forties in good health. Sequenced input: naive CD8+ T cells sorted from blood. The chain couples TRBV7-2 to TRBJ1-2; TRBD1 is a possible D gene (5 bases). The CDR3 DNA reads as TGTGCCAGCAGCCCCGGGACCAACTATGGCTACACCTTC. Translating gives CASSPGTNYGYTF.